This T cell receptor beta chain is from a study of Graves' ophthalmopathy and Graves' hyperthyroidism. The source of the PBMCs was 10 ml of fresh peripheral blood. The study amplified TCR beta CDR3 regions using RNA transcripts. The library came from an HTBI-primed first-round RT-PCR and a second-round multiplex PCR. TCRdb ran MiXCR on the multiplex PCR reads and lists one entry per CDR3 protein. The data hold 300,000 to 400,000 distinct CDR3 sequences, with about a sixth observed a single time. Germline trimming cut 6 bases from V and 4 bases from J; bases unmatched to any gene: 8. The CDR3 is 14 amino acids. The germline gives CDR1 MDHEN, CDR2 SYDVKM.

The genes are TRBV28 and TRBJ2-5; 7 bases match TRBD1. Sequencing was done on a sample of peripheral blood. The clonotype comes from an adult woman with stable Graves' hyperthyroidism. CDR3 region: CASSLVTGTETQYF. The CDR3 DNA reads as TGTGCCAGCAGCTTAGTGACAGGGACAGAGACCCAGTACTTC.